The rows below give T cell receptor beta chains drawn from one sample of a study of shared clonotypes between healthy human individuals. Assay: immunoSEQ multiplex PCR; the TCRdb copy retains only in-frame clones and omits some. The table has about 2 million clones, 85% to 95% seen once; the top ten hold 0.9% to 1.4%. The sample taken for sequencing was naive CD8+ T cells sorted from blood. Receptors were obtained from a young man in good health. Both conserved end residues are part of each CDR3.

j_gene: TRBJ2-7; v_gene: TRBV28; CDR3aa: CASTYHRAYEQYF
j_gene: TRBJ2-2; v_gene: TRBV10-3; CDR3aa: CAIRAGSGELFF
j_gene: TRBJ2-1; v_gene: TRBV6-1; CDR3aa: CASSEVLAGGRDEQFF
j_gene: TRBJ2-7; v_gene: TRBV2; CDR3aa: CASSTPGQSYEQYF
j_gene: TRBJ2-7; v_gene: TRBV5-6; CDR3aa: CASSPGLAGMIGEQYF
j_gene: TRBJ2-7; v_gene: TRBV7-9; CDR3aa: CASSLVRSGTPTYEQYF
j_gene: TRBJ2-7; v_gene: TRBV4-2; CDR3aa: CASSQERQGKGISYEQYF
j_gene: TRBJ1-6; v_gene: TRBV2; CDR3aa: CASSYPPPPLHF
j_gene: TRBJ1-4; v_gene: TRBV15; CDR3aa: CATSTSRGAGEKLFF
j_gene: TRBJ2-7; v_gene: TRBV7-8; CDR3aa: CASSPGLAGGPFHEQYF
j_gene: TRBJ2-7; v_gene: TRBV6-4; CDR3aa: CASRGDSYEQYF
j_gene: TRBJ1-5; v_gene: TRBV14; CDR3aa: CASSQAGKQPQHF
j_gene: TRBJ1-3; v_gene: TRBV15; CDR3aa: CATSPEGGGNTIYF
j_gene: TRBJ1-5; v_gene: TRBV28; CDR3aa: CASSSQGASNQPQHF
j_gene: TRBJ2-5; v_gene: TRBV9; CDR3aa: CASSVEAGGLWETQYF
j_gene: TRBJ2-7; v_gene: TRBV27; CDR3aa: CASMARSYEQYF
j_gene: TRBJ1-2; v_gene: TRBV15; CDR3aa: CATSRTQGARPGYTF
j_gene: TRBJ2-4; v_gene: TRBV7-2; CDR3aa: CASSTSGGIKNIQYF
j_gene: TRBJ2-6; v_gene: TRBV4-3; CDR3aa: CASSQVNGPSGANVLTF
j_gene: TRBJ2-1; v_gene: TRBV7-9; CDR3aa: CASSSAQGLRTFF
j_gene: TRBJ1-1; v_gene: TRBV27; CDR3aa: CATGQDENTEAFF
j_gene: TRBJ2-5; v_gene: TRBV5-1; CDR3aa: CASSLGRGRNQETQYF
j_gene: TRBJ2-7; v_gene: TRBV16; CDR3aa: CASSPGWGLSHEQYF
j_gene: TRBJ2-7; v_gene: TRBV5-1; CDR3aa: CASSLGRTYEQYF
j_gene: TRBJ1-4; v_gene: TRBV30; CDR3aa: CARDGTGGSEKLFF
j_gene: -; v_gene: TRBV4-1; CDR3aa: CASSHPGAYEQYF
j_gene: TRBJ1-2; v_gene: TRBV10-3; CDR3aa: CAISGGLGYTF
j_gene: TRBJ2-3; v_gene: TRBV7-9; CDR3aa: CASSSPLGESTDTQYF
j_gene: TRBJ1-4; v_gene: TRBV4-3; CDR3aa: CASSQALAGREKLFF
j_gene: TRBJ2-7; v_gene: TRBV27; CDR3aa: CASSFNRPSYEQYF
j_gene: TRBJ2-1; v_gene: TRBV29-1; CDR3aa: CSVGVSYNEQFF
j_gene: TRBJ2-7; v_gene: TRBV19; CDR3aa: CASSRSVYSYEQYF
j_gene: TRBJ1-1; v_gene: TRBV12-5; CDR3aa: CASGSDNGGDTEAFF
j_gene: TRBJ1-5; v_gene: TRBV27; CDR3aa: CASSLTRPQHF
j_gene: TRBJ1-1; v_gene: TRBV7-9; CDR3aa: CASSPPAWGHTEAFF
j_gene: TRBJ1-1; v_gene: TRBV30; CDR3aa: CAGRSVNTEAFF
j_gene: TRBJ2-7; v_gene: TRBV27; CDR3aa: CASSLFIGAYEQYF
j_gene: TRBJ1-4; v_gene: TRBV13; CDR3aa: CASSPGGGSEKLFF
j_gene: TRBJ2-2; v_gene: TRBV30; CDR3aa: CAWSGQGGGTGELFF
j_gene: TRBJ1-4; v_gene: TRBV28; CDR3aa: CASSHEISQEKLFF
j_gene: TRBJ2-3; v_gene: TRBV5-6; CDR3aa: CASSLGRTSGSTDTQYF
j_gene: TRBJ2-2; v_gene: TRBV21-1; CDR3aa: CASDGASGRTGTGELFF
j_gene: TRBJ2-1; v_gene: TRBV6-1; CDR3aa: CASSVTSGRGNEQFF
j_gene: TRBJ2-5; v_gene: TRBV7-9; CDR3aa: CASRGDLQETQYF
j_gene: TRBJ1-5; v_gene: TRBV7-8; CDR3aa: CASGDRGNQPQHF
j_gene: TRBJ2-6; v_gene: TRBV13; CDR3aa: CASSRRDNLNVLTF
j_gene: TRBJ1-6; v_gene: TRBV28; CDR3aa: CASSSGPNPNSPLHF
j_gene: TRBJ2-4; v_gene: TRBV7-6; CDR3aa: CASSAVPGNENIQYF
j_gene: TRBJ2-3; v_gene: TRBV13; CDR3aa: CASSSLAAGGADTQYF
j_gene: TRBJ2-7; v_gene: TRBV13; CDR3aa: CASSLGVGQGYEQYF
j_gene: TRBJ2-7; v_gene: TRBV15; CDR3aa: CATSPTGLAVSNPYEQYF
j_gene: TRBJ2-2; v_gene: TRBV9; CDR3aa: CASSVVGLGTGELFF
j_gene: TRBJ1-1; v_gene: TRBV29-1; CDR3aa: CSVTENTEAFF
j_gene: TRBJ2-3; v_gene: TRBV5-1; CDR3aa: CASSGLRAGSTDTQYF
j_gene: TRBJ2-1; v_gene: TRBV11-2; CDR3aa: CASSLVVGRGEQFF
j_gene: TRBJ2-5; v_gene: TRBV12-5; CDR3aa: CASGLDRAYQETQYF
j_gene: TRBJ1-5; v_gene: TRBV2; CDR3aa: CASSEGQGGGQPQHF
j_gene: TRBJ1-2; v_gene: TRBV6-5; CDR3aa: CASSYAGTVYGYTF
j_gene: TRBJ2-5; v_gene: TRBV5-6; CDR3aa: CASSLETGLETQYF
j_gene: TRBJ2-1; v_gene: TRBV4-1; CDR3aa: CASSQDPHGTSGGLYNEQFF